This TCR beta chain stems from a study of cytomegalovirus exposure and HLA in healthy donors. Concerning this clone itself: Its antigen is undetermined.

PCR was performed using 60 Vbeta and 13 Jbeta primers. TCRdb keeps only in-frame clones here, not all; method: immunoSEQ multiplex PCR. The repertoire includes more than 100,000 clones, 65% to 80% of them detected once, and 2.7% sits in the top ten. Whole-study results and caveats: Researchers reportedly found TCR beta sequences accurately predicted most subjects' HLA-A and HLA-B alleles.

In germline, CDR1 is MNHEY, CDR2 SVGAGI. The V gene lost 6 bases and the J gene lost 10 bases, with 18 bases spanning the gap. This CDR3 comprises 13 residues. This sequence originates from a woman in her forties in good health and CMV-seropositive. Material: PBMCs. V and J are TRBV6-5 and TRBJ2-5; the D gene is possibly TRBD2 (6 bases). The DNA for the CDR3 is TGTGCCAGCAGGCTAGACTCCGCCGGGAGCCAGTACTTC. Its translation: CASRLDSAGSQYF.